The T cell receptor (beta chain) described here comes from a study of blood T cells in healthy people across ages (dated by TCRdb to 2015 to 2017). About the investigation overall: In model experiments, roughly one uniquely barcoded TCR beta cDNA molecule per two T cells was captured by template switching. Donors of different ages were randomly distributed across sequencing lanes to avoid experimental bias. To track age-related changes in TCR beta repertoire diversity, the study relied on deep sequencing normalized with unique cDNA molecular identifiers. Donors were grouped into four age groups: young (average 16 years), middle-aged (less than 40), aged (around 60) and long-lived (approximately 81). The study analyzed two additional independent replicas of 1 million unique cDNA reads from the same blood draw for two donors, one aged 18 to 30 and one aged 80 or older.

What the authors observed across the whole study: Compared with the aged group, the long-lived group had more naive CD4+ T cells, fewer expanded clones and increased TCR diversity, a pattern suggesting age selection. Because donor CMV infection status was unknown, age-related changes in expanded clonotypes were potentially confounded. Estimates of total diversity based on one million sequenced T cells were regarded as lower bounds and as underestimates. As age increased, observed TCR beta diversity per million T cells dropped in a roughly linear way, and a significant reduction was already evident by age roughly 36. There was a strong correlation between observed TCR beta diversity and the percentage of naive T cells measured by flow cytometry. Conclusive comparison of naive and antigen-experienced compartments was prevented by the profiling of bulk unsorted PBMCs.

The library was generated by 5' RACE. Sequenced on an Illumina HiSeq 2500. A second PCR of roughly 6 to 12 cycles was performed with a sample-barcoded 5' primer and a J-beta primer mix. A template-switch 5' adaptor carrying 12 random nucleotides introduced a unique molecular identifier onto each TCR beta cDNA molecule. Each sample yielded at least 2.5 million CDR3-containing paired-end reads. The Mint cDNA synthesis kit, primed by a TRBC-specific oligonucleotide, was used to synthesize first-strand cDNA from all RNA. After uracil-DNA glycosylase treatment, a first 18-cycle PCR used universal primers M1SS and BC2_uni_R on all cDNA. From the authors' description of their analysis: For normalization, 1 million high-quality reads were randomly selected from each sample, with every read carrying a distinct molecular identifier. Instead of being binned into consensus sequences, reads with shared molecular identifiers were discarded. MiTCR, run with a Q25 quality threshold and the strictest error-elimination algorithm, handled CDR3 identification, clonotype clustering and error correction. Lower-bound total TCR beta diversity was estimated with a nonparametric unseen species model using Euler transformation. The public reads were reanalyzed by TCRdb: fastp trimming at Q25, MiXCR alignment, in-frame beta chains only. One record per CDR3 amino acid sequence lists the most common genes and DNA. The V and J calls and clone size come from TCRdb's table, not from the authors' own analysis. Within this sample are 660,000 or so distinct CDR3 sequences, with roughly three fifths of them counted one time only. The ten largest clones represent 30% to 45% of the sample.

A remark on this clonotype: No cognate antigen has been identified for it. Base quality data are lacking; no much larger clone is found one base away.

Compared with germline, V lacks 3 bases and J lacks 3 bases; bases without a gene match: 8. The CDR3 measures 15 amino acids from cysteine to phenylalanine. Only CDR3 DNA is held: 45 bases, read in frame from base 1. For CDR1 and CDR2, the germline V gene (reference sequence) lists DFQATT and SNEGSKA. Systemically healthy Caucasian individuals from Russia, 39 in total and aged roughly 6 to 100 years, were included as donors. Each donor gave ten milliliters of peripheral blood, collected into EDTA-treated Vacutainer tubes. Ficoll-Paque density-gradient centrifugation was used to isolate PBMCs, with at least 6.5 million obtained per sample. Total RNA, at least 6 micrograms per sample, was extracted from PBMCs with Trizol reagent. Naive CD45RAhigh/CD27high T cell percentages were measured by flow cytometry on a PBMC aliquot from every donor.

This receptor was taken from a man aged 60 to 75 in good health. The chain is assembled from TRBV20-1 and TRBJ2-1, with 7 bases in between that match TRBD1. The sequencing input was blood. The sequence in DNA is TGCAGTGCTAGCCCCGGGACAGCCAACTACAATGAGCAGTTCTTC. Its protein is CSASPGTANYNEQFF.